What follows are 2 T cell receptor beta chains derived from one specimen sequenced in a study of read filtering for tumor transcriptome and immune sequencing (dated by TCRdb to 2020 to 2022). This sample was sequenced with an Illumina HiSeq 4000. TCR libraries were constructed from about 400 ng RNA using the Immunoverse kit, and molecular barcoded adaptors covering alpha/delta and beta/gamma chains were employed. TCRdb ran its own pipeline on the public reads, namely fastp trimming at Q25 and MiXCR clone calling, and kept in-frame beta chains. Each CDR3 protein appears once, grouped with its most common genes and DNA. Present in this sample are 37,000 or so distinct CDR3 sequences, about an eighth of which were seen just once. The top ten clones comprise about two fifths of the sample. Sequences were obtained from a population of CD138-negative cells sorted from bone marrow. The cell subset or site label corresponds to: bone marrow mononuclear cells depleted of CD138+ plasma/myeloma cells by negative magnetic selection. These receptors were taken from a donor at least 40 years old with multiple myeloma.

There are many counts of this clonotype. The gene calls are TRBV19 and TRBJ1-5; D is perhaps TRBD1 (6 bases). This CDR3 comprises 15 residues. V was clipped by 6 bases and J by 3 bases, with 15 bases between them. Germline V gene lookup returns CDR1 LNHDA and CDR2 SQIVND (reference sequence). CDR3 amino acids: CASRRTGTYNQPQHF. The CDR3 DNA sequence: TGTGCCAGTAGGAGAACAGGGACATACAATCAGCCCCAGCATTTT. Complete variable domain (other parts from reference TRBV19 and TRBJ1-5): DGGITQSPKYLFRKEGQNVTLSCEQNLNHDAMYWYRQDPGQGLRLIYYSQIVNDFQKGDIAEGYSVSREKKESFPLTVTSAQKNPTAFYLCASRRTGTYNQPQHFGDGTRLSIL.

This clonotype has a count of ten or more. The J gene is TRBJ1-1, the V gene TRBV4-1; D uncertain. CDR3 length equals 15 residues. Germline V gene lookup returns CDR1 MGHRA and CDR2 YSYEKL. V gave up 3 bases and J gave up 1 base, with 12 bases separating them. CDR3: CASSHQSPKNTEAFF. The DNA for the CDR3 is TGCGCCAGCAGCCACCAGTCACCGAAGAACACTGAAGCTTTCTTT.